This TCR beta chain was sequenced for a study of human T cells and chemical hapten exposure. Germline assignment: CDR1 DFQATT and CDR2 SNEGSKA (reference sequence). This CDR3 has 15 residues. Many counts were recorded for this clonotype. The sample's time point: patch test 2, 6 weeks after DPC sensitization. The sample's treatment: therapeutic diphenylcyclopropenone sensitization with weekly scalp DPC. Phlebotomy was performed prior to application of every patch test. Each donor was an alopecia patient between 18 and 70 years of age who qualified for DPC. TCRdb re-analysed the RACE reads in MiXCR, keeping a single row per CDR3 protein. The table lists 35,000 to 45,000 distinct CDR3 sequences, just under 9% of them singletons.

The input for sequencing was whole blood, taken in connection with sensitization to the hapten diphenylcyclopropenone (DPC). This chain connects TRBV20-1 to TRBJ2-4; perhaps TRBD1 as D (6 bases). The receptor comes from a woman in her thirties or forties with alopecia areata. Some clones in this sample may be carry-over from other donors' samples. Here the CDR3 DNA reads TGCAGCGTCCGGGACATCAGACCCAGGGAAAACATTCAGTACTTC. Amino acids: CSVRDIRPRENIQYF.